There are a few counts of the clone carrying this T cell receptor beta chain. Its specificity is not known. The sample belongs to a study of identical twins. Study-wide points: There is a chance that invariant MAIT and iNKT cells partially muddied zero-insertion analyses. Among beta out-of-frame sequences, excess sharing between twins appeared weaker. Abundant beta clonotypes from cord blood bore fewer insertions; memory repertoires lacked this pattern.

TCRdb used MiXCR to reprocess the 5' RACE reads, holding one entry per CDR3 protein. This sample has some 260,000 distinct CDR3 sequences, with around 15% found just once. Germline V gives CDR1 MNHNS, CDR2 SASEGT. Trimming removed 4 bases at V and 7 bases at J, with 14 bases between. The CDR3 totals 14 residues. This TCR was recovered from a woman aged 18-29 years in good health. Source material: memory (CD45RO+) T cells sorted from blood. The rearrangement links TRBV6-1 to TRBJ1-3; TRBD1 might be the D (5 bases). This CDR3 reads CASSVGTLVNTIYF. The CDR3 region has the DNA TGTGCCAGCAGTGTGGGGACTCTGGTGAACACCATATATTTT.